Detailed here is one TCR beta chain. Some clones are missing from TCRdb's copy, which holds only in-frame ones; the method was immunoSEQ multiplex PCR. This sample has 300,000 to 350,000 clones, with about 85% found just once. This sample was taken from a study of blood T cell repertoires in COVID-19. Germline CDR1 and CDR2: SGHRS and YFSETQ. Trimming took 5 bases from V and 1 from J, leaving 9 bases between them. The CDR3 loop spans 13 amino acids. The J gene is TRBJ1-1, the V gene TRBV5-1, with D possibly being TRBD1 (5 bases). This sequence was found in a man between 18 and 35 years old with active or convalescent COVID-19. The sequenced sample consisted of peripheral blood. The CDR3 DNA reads TGCGCCAGCAGGTATGACAGGAACACTGAAGCTTTCTTT. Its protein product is CASRYDRNTEAFF.